This note documents a single T cell receptor beta chain sequence. This sample was included in a study of blood T cell repertoires in COVID-19. Across the study: The samples span acute and convalescent COVID-19 from the United States, Italy and Spain. From T cells, B-cell-depleted T cells, or PBMCs came the material, which was cDNA or gDNA.

Authors' methods: Estimation of nucleated cell counts relied on the amplification of reference gene primers. The repertoire was sequenced with immunoSEQ multiplex PCR; TCRdb's copy has only in-frame clones and lacks some. The V and J calls and clone size were taken over from that table, and D and trimming were inferred from the DNA. The table shows about 120,000 clones, with around 85% occurring only once. Trimming cost V 6 bases and J 2 bases; bases outside gene matches: 10. The CDR3 is 15 residues long. Germline V gene data show CDR1 as LNHDA and CDR2 as SQIVND (reference sequence). The specimen was peripheral blood. The TCR comes from a man aged 45-65 years with acute or convalescent COVID-19. The V call is TRBV19, the J call TRBJ2-7, with 7 nucleotides matching TRBD2. The CDR3 spells CASSSTGTIPYEQYF. Here the CDR3 DNA reads TGTGCCAGTAGCTCCACCGGGACTATCCCCTACGAGCAGTACTTC.